This T cell receptor beta chain emerged from a study of blood T cell repertoires in COVID-19. Study background: Some COVID-19 samples were acute and others convalescent; all came from the United States, Italy and Spain. The cDNA or gDNA used as material had been derived from T cells, B-cell-depleted T cells, or PBMCs.

The CDR3 extends over 13 amino acids. V lost 3 bases and J 2 bases, leaving 8 bases between the germline ends. The germline V gene has CDR1 SGHTA and CDR2 FQGNSA. TCRdb keeps only in-frame clones here, not all; method: immunoSEQ multiplex PCR. The data contain 70,000 to 90,000 clones, 83% of them singletons. Material: peripheral blood. The sequence came from a human donor in a cohort sampled during active COVID-19. The V call is TRBV7-2, the J call TRBJ2-7; D is uncertain. The CDR3 DNA reads TGTGCCAGCAGCTTGGCCCCGACCTACGAGCAGTACTTC. Translating gives CASSLAPTYEQYF.